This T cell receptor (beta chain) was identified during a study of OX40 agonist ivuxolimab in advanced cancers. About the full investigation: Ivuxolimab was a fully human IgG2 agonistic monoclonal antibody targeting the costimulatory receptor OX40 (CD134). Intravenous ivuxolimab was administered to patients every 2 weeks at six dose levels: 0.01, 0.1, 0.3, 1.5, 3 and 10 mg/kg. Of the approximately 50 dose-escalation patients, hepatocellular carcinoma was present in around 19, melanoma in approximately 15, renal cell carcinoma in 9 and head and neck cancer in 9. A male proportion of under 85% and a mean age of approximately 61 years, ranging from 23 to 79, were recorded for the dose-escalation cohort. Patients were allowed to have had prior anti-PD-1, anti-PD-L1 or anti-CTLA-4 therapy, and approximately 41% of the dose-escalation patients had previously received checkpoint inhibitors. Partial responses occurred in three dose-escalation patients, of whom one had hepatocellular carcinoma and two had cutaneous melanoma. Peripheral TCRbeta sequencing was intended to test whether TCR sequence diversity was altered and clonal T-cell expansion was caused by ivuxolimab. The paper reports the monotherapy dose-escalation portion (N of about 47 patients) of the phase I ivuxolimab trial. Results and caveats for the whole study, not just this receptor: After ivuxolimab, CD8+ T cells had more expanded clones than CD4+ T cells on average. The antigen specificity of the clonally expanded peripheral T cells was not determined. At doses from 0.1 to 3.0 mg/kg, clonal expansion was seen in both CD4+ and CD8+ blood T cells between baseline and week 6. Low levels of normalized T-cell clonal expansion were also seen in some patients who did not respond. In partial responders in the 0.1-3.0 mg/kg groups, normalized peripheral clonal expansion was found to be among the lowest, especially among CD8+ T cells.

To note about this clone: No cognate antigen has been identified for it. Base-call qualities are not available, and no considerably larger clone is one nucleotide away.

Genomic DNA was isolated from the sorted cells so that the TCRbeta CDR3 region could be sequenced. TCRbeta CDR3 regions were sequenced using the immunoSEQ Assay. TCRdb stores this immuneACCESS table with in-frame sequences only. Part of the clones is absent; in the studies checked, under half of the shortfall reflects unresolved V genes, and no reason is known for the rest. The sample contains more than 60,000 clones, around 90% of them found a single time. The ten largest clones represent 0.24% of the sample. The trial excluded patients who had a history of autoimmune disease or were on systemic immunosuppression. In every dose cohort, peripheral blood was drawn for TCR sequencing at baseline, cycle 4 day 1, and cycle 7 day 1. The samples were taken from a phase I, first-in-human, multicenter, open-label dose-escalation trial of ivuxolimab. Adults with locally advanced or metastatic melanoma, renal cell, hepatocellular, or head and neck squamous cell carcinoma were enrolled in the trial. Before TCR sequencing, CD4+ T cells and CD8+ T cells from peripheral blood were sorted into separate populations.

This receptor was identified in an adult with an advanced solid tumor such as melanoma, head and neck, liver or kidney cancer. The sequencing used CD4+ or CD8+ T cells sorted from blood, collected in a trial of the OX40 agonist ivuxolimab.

CDR3 sequence: CASSPRTGGDEQYF. The nucleotide sequence reads TGTGCCAGCTCACCGCGGACAGGGGGCGACGAGCAGTACTTC. The chain couples TRBV18 to TRBJ2-7; 11 bases in the junction line up with TRBD1. Clipping removes 3 bases from V and 5 bases from J, with 3 as the unmatched junction base count. The CDR3 spans 14 residues, from the cysteine through the phenylalanine. The retained sequence is limited to the CDR3, 42 bases, with the frame set at the first base. CDR1 and CDR2, per the germline V gene, are KGHSH and LQKENI.